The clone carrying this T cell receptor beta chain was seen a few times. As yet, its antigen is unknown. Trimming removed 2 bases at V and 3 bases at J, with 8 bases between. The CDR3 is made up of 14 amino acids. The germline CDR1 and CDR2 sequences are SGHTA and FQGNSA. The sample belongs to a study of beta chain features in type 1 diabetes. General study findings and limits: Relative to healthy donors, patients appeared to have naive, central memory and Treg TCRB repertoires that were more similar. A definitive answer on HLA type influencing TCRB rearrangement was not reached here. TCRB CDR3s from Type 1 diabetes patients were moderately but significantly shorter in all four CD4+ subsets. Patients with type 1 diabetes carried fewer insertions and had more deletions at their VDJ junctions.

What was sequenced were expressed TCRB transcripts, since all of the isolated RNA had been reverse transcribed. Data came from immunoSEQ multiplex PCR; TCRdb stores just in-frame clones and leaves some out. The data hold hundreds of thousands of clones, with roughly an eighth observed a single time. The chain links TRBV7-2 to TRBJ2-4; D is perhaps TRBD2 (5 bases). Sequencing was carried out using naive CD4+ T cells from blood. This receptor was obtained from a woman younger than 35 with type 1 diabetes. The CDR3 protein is CASSLKAGKNIQYF. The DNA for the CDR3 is TGTGCCAGCAGCTTAAAGGCGGGCAAAAACATTCAGTACTTC.